Listed here are 16 T cell receptor beta chains from one sample, sequenced in a study of blood T cell repertoires in COVID-19. Assay: immunoSEQ multiplex PCR; the TCRdb copy retains only in-frame clones and omits some. The profile shows some 45,000 clones, approximately 88% of them singletons. Sequenced input: peripheral blood. Receptors were obtained from a human donor with active COVID-19. The donor label of this sample is uncertain.

The V call is TRBV7-8, the J call TRBJ1-1; D ambiguous. The CDR3 has 14 residues. Germline V gives CDR1 SGHVS, CDR2 FQNEAQ. V was pared by 5 bases and J by 5 bases, with 15 bases between. The CDR3 reads CASSPPEGLTEAFF. The CDR3 bases are TGTGCCAGCAGCCCCCCCGAGGGATTGACTGAAGCTTTCTTT.

The chain carries TRBV20-1 and TRBJ2-7; D not certain. CDR1 and CDR2 (germline): DFQATT, SNEGSKA (reference sequence). The V end was cut by 3 bases, the J end by 4 bases, with 10 bases between. This CDR3 is built from 12 residues. CDR3 protein: CSASPLGYEQYF. The CDR3 region has the DNA TGCAGTGCTAGTCCCCTAGGTTACGAGCAGTACTTC.

V and J are TRBV4-2 and TRBJ2-3; TRBD2 is a possible D gene (6 bases). This CDR3 has 17 residues. Per germline, CDR1 LGHNA and CDR2 YNFKEQ. The ends were cut back, 3 bases at V and 0 bases at J, with 16 bases in the middle. CDR3 DNA: TGTGCCAGCAGCCACCCGACGGGACTCGGGAGCACAGATACGCAGTATTTT. It yields the protein CASSHPTGLGSTDTQYF.

The chain is built from TRBV28 and TRBJ2-7; D uncertain. CDR3 size: 13 residues. V lost 8 bases, J lost 2 bases, and 13 bases lay in between. Germline V gene data show CDR1 as MDHEN and CDR2 as SYDVKM. CDR3 in DNA: TGTGCCAGCGGAGCGCCCTACACCTACGAGCAGTACTTC. Translating gives CASGAPYTYEQYF.

This chain's CDR3 is CASTLRDRGPYGYTF. CDR3 DNA sequence: TGTGCCAGTACCCTCCGGGACAGGGGACCCTATGGCTACACCTTC. The chain links TRBV19 to TRBJ1-2; TRBD1 aligns across 10 bases. This CDR3 region has 15 residues. From germline, CDR1 is LNHDA and CDR2 SQIVND (reference sequence). The V gene end was trimmed by 7 bases and the J gene end by 4 bases; junction bases not matched to a gene: 9.

The chain is built from TRBV5-1 and TRBJ2-7; the match to TRBD2 covers 7 bases. The CDR3 sequence is 15 residues long. CDR1 SGHRS and CDR2 YFSETQ come from the germline V gene. After removal of 1 base from V and 0 bases from J, the junction contained 4 bases not matched to a gene. This CDR3 is CASSLFAGASYEQYF. CDR3 DNA sequence: TGCGCCAGCAGCTTGTTCGCGGGAGCCTCCTACGAGCAGTACTTC.

This rearrangement joins TRBV14 to TRBJ1-2; 8 bases are shared with TRBD1. Trimming took 3 bases from V and 7 from J; bases not matched to a gene: 1. Germline V gene lookup returns CDR1 SGHDN and CDR2 FVKESK. The CDR3 runs to 12 residues. CDR3 in amino acids: CASSQTGAGYTF. DNA for the CDR3: TGTGCCAGCAGCCAGACAGGGGCTGGCTACACCTTC.

The chain combines TRBV12-3 or TRBV12-4 with TRBJ2-7; D is possibly TRBD2 (6 bases). The CDR3 is 12 residues long. V lost 6 bases and J lost 0, with 6 bases in between. The CDR3 region has the DNA TGTGCCAGCAGGCGGGACTCCTACGAGCAGTACTTC. It specifies CASRRDSYEQYF.

The chain links TRBV24-1 to TRBJ2-1, with 14 bases aligning to TRBD2. Losses at the gene ends were 4 bases for V and 6 bases for J; bases not matched to a gene: 4. The CDR3 contains 16 residues. Germline lookup yields CDR1 KGHDR and CDR2 SFDVKD. The CDR3 sequence: CATSDHGLAGGNEQFF. In DNA, the CDR3 is TGTGCCACCAGTGACCACGGACTAGCGGGAGGCAATGAGCAGTTCTTC.

V usage is TRBV7-6 and J usage is TRBJ2-7, with a tentative D call TRBD2 (6 bases). Germline lookup yields CDR1 SGHVS and CDR2 FNYEAQ. The CDR3 runs 15 residues. Trimming cost V 2 bases and J 2 bases, with 13 bases left between them. The CDR3 sequence is CASSLMLGGAYEQYF. The CDR3 DNA follows: TGTGCCAGCAGCTTAATGCTTGGAGGGGCCTACGAGCAGTACTTC.

This chain uses TRBV5-1 with TRBJ2-4, with a possible D match to TRBD1 (5 bases). Per germline, CDR1 SGHRS and CDR2 YFSETQ. This CDR3 is 16 amino acids long. Trimming stripped 4 bases from V and 1 base from J, with 15 bases between. This CDR3 reads CASSPFAGSAKNIQYF. DNA of the CDR3: TGCGCCAGCAGCCCCTTTGCAGGGTCGGCCAAAAACATTCAGTACTTC.

The CDR3 DNA is TGTGCCAGCAGCCAGGGACTAGCGGGAGGTCGCGCCAAAAACATTCAGTACTTC. This codes for CASSQGLAGGRAKNIQYF. The V call is TRBV4-2, the J call TRBJ2-4; 15 nucleotides agree with TRBD2. The junction had 4 bases not matched to a gene; V was cut back by 3 bases and J by 1 base. The germline gives CDR1 LGHNA, CDR2 YNFKEQ. The CDR3 sequence is 18 residues long.

The gene calls are TRBV6-5 and TRBJ2-1, with TRBD2 matching over 8 bases. This CDR3 region has 14 residues. Germline V lookup: CDR1 MNHEY, CDR2 SVGAGI. V lost 6 bases, J lost 1 base, and 2 bases stayed unmatched. CDR3 in DNA: TGTGCCAGCAGCCGGGGGGGGTCCTACAATGAGCAGTTCTTC. It translates to CASSRGGSYNEQFF.

In regard to this clone: Because the CDR3's place on the DNA is in doubt, the DNA is left out and the CDR3 is given as listed by TCRdb. At the DNA level, this CDR3 is encoded by other sequences in the same sample as well. The chain links TRBV21-1 to TRBJ1-4; TRBD1 is the table's D call and was not checked against the DNA. TRBV21-1 corresponds to a pseudogene. The CDR3 is 15 residues long, counting both termini. CDR3 sequence: CASSTWGQGNEKLFF.

The chain joins TRBV12-3 or TRBV12-4 to TRBJ1-2, with D unresolved. The CDR3 loop spans 13 amino acids. Trimming removed 2 bases at V and 3 bases at J, with 7 bases between. CDR3 loop: CASSLREDYGYTF. In nucleotides, the CDR3 is TGTGCCAGCAGTTTAAGGGAGGACTATGGCTACACCTTC.

The chain is built from TRBV29-1 and TRBJ1-1; the match to TRBD1 covers 7 bases. V lost 7 bases and J lost 2; bases outside the gene matches: 4. This CDR3 spans 12 amino acids. Germline V gene lookup returns CDR1 SQVTM and CDR2 ANQGSEA. The CDR3 loop is CSARDRNTEAFF. The CDR3 DNA is TGCAGCGCTCGGGACAGAAACACTGAAGCTTTCTTT.